This TCR beta chain was profiled in a study of cytomegalovirus exposure and HLA in healthy donors. Across the whole study: The study's early data release held around 85 million unique TCRs from HLA-typed donors.

Findings of the study overall: Several top significant clusters appeared, in a later analysis, to be linked to common viral pathogens. Earlier analysis looked at TCR beta V segments, and most were productive about 90% or about 30% of the time.

Germline CDR1 and CDR2: SQVTM and ANQGSEA. J gave up 6 bases and V 4 bases, and 6 bases lay outside the gene matches. CDR3 length: 12 residues. While unrecorded immune exposures were likely, the donors were nominally healthy when sampled. Researchers ran the PCR with 60 Vbeta and 13 Jbeta primers. The method was immunoSEQ multiplex PCR; TCRdb's version includes in-frame clones alone and lacks a portion of them. The profile shows fewer than 150,000 clones, over 70% of them singletons. This clone occurred a few times. Its antigen is undetermined. This TCR was sampled from a male donor in good health and CMV-seronegative. This chain uses TRBV29-1 with TRBJ2-7, with 7 bases fitting TRBD1. The sample comprised PBMCs. As DNA, the CDR3 is TGCAGCGTTGGAGACAGGGCCAGCGAGCAGTACTTC. It is translated as CSVGDRASEQYF.